This passage covers 25 T cell receptor beta chains from one sample sequenced in a study of blood T cell repertoires in COVID-19. This table comes from immunoSEQ multiplex PCR, and its TCRdb copy is limited to in-frame clones, with some not included. Seen here are some 110,000 clones, approximately 89% observed once, and the top ten hold around 4.6%. Sequences were obtained from peripheral blood. The receptors come from a middle-aged man with acute or convalescent COVID-19.

The V gene is TRBV10-3, the J gene TRBJ2-3; D not certain. Trimming stripped 11 bases from V and 0 bases from J, with 9 bases between. The CDR3 runs to 12 residues. Germline-derived CDR1 and CDR2 are ENHRY and SYGVKD. The CDR3 here is CAFGPSTDTQYF. DNA for the CDR3: TGTGCCTTTGGGCCCAGCACAGATACGCAGTATTTT.

CDR3 sequence reads: CASSSRGNEQFF. CDR3 bases: TGTGCCAGCAGCTCCCGAGGGAATGAGCAGTTCTTC. The chain has TRBV6-5 and TRBJ2-1; the D gene is possibly TRBD2 (5 bases). The V and J ends lost 6 bases and 7 bases respectively, with 10 bases between them. Germline V gene lookup returns CDR1 MNHEY and CDR2 SVGAGI. The CDR3 length is 12 residues.

J is TRBJ1-1 and V is TRBV4-2, with D uncertain. The length of the CDR3 is 13 residues. The V and J ends lost 4 bases and 6 bases respectively, with 12 bases between them. Germline loops: CDR1 LGHNA, CDR2 YNFKEQ. The CDR3 is CASSRGLSAEAFF. The DNA for the CDR3 is TGTGCCAGCAGCCGAGGACTGAGCGCTGAAGCTTTCTTT.

The chain combines TRBV19 with TRBJ2-5; TRBD2 aligns across 9 bases. CDR3 length: 13 amino acids. The V segment lost 10 bases and the J segment 5 bases; nucleotides outside the gene matches: 8. Germline V gene data show CDR1 as LNHDA and CDR2 as SQIVND (reference sequence). The CDR3 nucleotides are TGTGCCACGCGGGGGGGCAGGGCGGAGACCCAGTACTTC. Protein sequence: CATRGGRAETQYF.

The table lists this clone with many counts. This chain links TRBV19 with TRBJ2-7, with no clear D. Trimming took 4 bases from V and 5 from J, leaving 15 bases between them. Looked up from germline, CDR1 is LNHDA and CDR2 is SQIVND (reference sequence). There are 14 residues in the CDR3. For the CDR3, the DNA is TGTGCCAGTAGTAATTTTACCACGTCGGACGAGCAGTACTTC. Translating it yields CASSNFTTSDEQYF.

This chain connects TRBV27 to TRBJ2-4; 11 positions agree with TRBD2. Trimming at V came to 4 bases and at J to 5 bases, leaving 7 bases not matched to a gene. The CDR3 contains 16 residues. CDR1 and CDR2 from the germline V gene are MNHEY and SMNVEV (reference sequence). CDR3 protein: CASSSRLAGWENIQYF. The CDR3 region has the DNA TGTGCCAGCAGTTCCCGACTAGCGGGGTGGGAAAACATTCAGTACTTC.

The gene calls are TRBV5-8 and TRBJ2-3, with 11 positions matching TRBD2. V lost 2 bases, J lost 4 bases, and 6 bases stayed unmatched. The CDR3 is 16 amino acids. Germline lookup yields CDR1 SGHTS and CDR2 YDEGEE. The CDR3 reads CASSFLAGGLADTQYF. The CDR3, as DNA: TGTGCCAGCAGCTTCCTAGCGGGGGGTTTAGCAGATACGCAGTATTTT.

This chain joins TRBV13 and TRBJ1-2; TRBD1 aligns across 10 bases. The CDR3 runs to 16 residues. The germline CDR1 and CDR2 sequences are PRHDT and FYEKMQ (reference sequence). With 4 bases clipped from V and 7 bases from J, the junction kept 12 bases outside the gene matches. Written as DNA, the CDR3 is TGTGCCAGCAGCTACCGGGACAGGGGAAGTAAAAGTGGCTACACCTTC. It is translated as CASSYRDRGSKSGYTF.

This clone was seen repeatedly, ten times or more. The rearrangement uses TRBV6-4 and TRBJ2-7; 12 bases fit TRBD1. The CDR3 has 15 amino acids. Trimming took 3 bases from V and 3 from J; bases not matched to a gene: 3. The germline V gene encodes CDR1 MRHNA and CDR2 SNTAGT. The CDR3 region has the DNA TGTGCCAGCAGTGAGGGGACAGGGGGCGTCTACGAGCAGTACTTC. Protein sequence: CASSEGTGGVYEQYF.

V usage is TRBV20-1 and J usage is TRBJ2-7; no definite D call. The ends were cut back, 1 base at V and 6 bases at J, with 4 bases in the middle. CDR1 is DFQATT and CDR2 is SNEGSKA in the germline V gene (reference sequence). The CDR3 has 10 amino acids. The CDR3 region is CSARVSEQYF. The DNA for the CDR3 is TGCAGTGCTAGAGTCAGCGAGCAGTACTTC.

V and J are TRBV10-1 and TRBJ1-1; 7 nucleotides match TRBD1. The germline gives CDR1 WNHNN, CDR2 SYGVQD (reference sequence). Trimming took 6 bases from V and 4 from J; bases not matched to a gene: 8. The CDR3 loop spans 14 amino acids. This CDR3 reads CASSPQGFGTEAFF. The CDR3 region has the DNA TGCGCCAGCAGCCCACAGGGGTTCGGCACTGAAGCTTTCTTT.

The V gene is TRBV7-2, the J gene TRBJ2-1; 11 bases map to TRBD2. This CDR3 spans 16 amino acids. CDR1 SGHTA and CDR2 FQGNSA come from the germline V gene. The V and J ends lost 5 bases and 6 bases, in that order; junction bases with no gene match: 9. The CDR3: CASSPSLAGGRNEQFF. The CDR3 DNA reads as TGTGCCAGCAGCCCCTCCCTAGCGGGGGGTCGCAATGAGCAGTTCTTC.

V and J are TRBV6-2 or TRBV6-3 and TRBJ2-1; unclear D gene. The CDR3 length is 16 residues. The V gene lost 7 bases and the J gene lost 2 bases, with 18 bases spanning the gap. Germline assignment: CDR1 MNHEY and CDR2 SVGEGT. CDR3 nucleotide sequence: TGTGCCAGCACCCCCGCCGGGTGGCAAACCTACAATGAGCAGTTCTTC. This gives the protein CASTPAGWQTYNEQFF.

This sequence joins TRBV5-5 and TRBJ2-5, with D tentatively TRBD2 (5 bases). Trimming cost V 2 bases and J 5 bases, with 16 bases left between them. CDR3 length: 15 residues. Looked up from germline, CDR1 is SGHKS and CDR2 is YYEKEE (reference sequence). CDR3 protein: CASSFLPGDVETQYF. CDR3 bases: TGTGCCAGCAGCTTCTTACCCGGGGATGTGGAGACCCAGTACTTC.

The chain employs TRBV6-1 and TRBJ2-7; 9 bases align to TRBD2. This CDR3 is built from 15 residues. The germline gives CDR1 MNHNS, CDR2 SASEGT. With V trimmed by 2 bases and J by 3 bases, 5 bases remained unmatched. Here the CDR3 DNA reads TGTGCCAGCAGTGAAATGGGACTAGCTTTCTACGAGCAGTACTTC. Translation gives CASSEMGLAFYEQYF.

The rearrangement uses TRBV5-8 and TRBJ1-3; D is ambiguous. The CDR3 is 15 residues long. Germline V gene sequence: CDR1 SGHTS, CDR2 YDEGEE. Trimming took off 1 base at V and 3 bases at J, with 11 bases between the two ends. CDR3 DNA: TGTGCCAGCAGCTTGTTATCGAGTATTGGAAACACCATATATTTT. It codes for CASSLLSSIGNTIYF.

This sequence joins TRBV27 and TRBJ1-2; 9 nucleotides line up with TRBD1. The CDR3 consists of 14 residues. V gave up 8 bases and J gave up 6 bases; unmatched junction bases: 10. Germline lookup yields CDR1 MNHEY and CDR2 SMNVEV (reference sequence). CDR3 sequence: CASYTGGAMNGYTF. The CDR3 DNA sequence: TGTGCCAGCTACACAGGGGGCGCAATGAATGGCTACACCTTC.

This clone has more than one count but fewer than ten. The chain recombines TRBV7-2 with TRBJ1-2; 7 nucleotides line up with TRBD1. The CDR3 is 15 residues long. CDR1 is SGHTA and CDR2 is FQGNSA in the germline V gene. V gave up 3 bases and J gave up 5 bases; unmatched junction bases: 9. This CDR3 is CASSLNLAGGYGYTF. The CDR3 region has the DNA TGTGCCAGCAGCTTGAATTTGGCAGGGGGGTATGGCTACACCTTC.

The gene calls are TRBV7-2 and TRBJ1-2, with no clear D. Deletions cut 4 bases from V and 13 bases from J, with 22 bases between. The germline V gene encodes CDR1 SGHTA and CDR2 FQGNSA. The CDR3 consists of 14 residues. CDR3 in DNA: TGTGCCAGCAGCTCCGGACGGGAAACTATGGCTGGCACCTTC. It encodes CASSSGRETMAGTF.

The chain carries TRBV2 and TRBJ2-7; 8 positions agree with TRBD1. Germline trimming cut 10 bases from V and 3 bases from J; bases unmatched to any gene: 2. CDR3 length: 11 amino acids. CDR1 SNHLY and CDR2 FYNNEI come from the germline V gene. CDR3 in DNA: TGTGCCAACGGACAGGGCTACGAGCAGTACTTC. It yields the protein CANGQGYEQYF.

The chain uses TRBV7-2 and TRBJ2-7, with a possible D match to TRBD2 (6 bases). The CDR3 contains 13 residues. Germline V gene lookup returns CDR1 SGHTA and CDR2 FQGNSA. V lost 8 bases, J lost 6 bases, and 17 bases lay in between. This chain's CDR3 is CASCASVGSEQYF. The CDR3 DNA is TGTGCCAGCTGTGCTAGCGTGGGGTCCGAGCAGTACTTC.

The chain uses TRBV5-1 and TRBJ1-1; D remains unclear. Germline CDR1 is SGHRS and CDR2 is YFSETQ. The CDR3 sequence is 14 residues long. The V end lost 0 bases, the J end lost 0 bases, and 6 bases lay between the germline ends. The CDR3 coding sequence is TGCGCCAGCAGCTTGGATACTATGAACACTGAAGCTTTCTTT. Protein: CASSLDTMNTEAFF.

The V gene is TRBV7-8, the J gene TRBJ2-1; weak D call: TRBD1 (6 bases). CDR1 and CDR2 from the germline V gene are SGHVS and FQNEAQ. The CDR3 totals 16 residues. V lost 1 base and J lost 6, with 16 bases in between. Here the CDR3 DNA reads TGTGCCAGCAGCTTAGTAGGTGCAGGGGAAATCAATGAGCAGTTCTTC. It yields the protein CASSLVGAGEINEQFF.

The chain has TRBV7-8 and TRBJ1-1; D not resolved. The CDR3 totals 12 residues. Per the germline V gene, CDR1 is SGHVS and CDR2 is FQNEAQ. Trimming removed 5 bases at V and 7 bases at J, with 11 bases between. In DNA form, the CDR3 reads TGTGCCAGCAGCCCCCTGGGCCGTGAAGCTTTCTTT. Amino acid sequence: CASSPLGREAFF.

The chain carries TRBV7-9 and TRBJ1-2; D not resolved. This CDR3 is 17 amino acids long. Between the trimmed V and J ends, which lost 5 bases and 5 bases, there was a span of 24 bases. Germline V CDR1 and CDR2: SEHNR, FQNEAQ (reference sequence). Here the CDR3 DNA reads TGTGCCAGCAGCCCCGGGGTAGGGTTATCGAGTCGGTATGGCTACACCTTC. This codes for CASSPGVGLSSRYGYTF.